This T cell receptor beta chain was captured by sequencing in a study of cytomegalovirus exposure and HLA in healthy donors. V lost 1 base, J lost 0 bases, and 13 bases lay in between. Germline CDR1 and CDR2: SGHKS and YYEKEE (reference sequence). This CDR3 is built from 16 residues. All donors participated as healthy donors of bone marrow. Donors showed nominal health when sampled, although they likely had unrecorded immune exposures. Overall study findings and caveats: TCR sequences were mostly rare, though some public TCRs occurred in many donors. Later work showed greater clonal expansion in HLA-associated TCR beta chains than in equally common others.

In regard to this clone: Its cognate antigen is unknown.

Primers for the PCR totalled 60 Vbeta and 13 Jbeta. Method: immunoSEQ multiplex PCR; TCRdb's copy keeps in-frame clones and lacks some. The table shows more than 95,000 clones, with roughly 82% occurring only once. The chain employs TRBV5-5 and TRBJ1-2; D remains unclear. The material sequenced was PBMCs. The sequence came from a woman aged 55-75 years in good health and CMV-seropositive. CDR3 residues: CASSLYHRRSNYGYTF. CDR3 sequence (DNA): TGTGCCAGCAGCTTGTATCACAGACGATCTAACTATGGCTACACCTTC.